The entry that follows covers one T cell receptor (beta chain) sequence. V gave up 1 base and J gave up 8 bases, with 14 bases separating them. CDR3 length: 14 amino acids. The germline gives CDR1 SGHTA, CDR2 FQGNSA. The data were taken from a study of blood T cell repertoires in COVID-19. Study overall: Whether acute or convalescent, the COVID-19 samples came from the United States, Italy and Spain. T cells, B-cell-depleted T cells, or PBMCs provided the cDNA or gDNA that served as material.

Per the original methods: Amplified reference gene primers provided the basis for estimating nucleated cell counts. Sequenced by immunoSEQ multiplex PCR; TCRdb stores in-frame clones only, minus some. V and J calls and clone size are given by that table; D and trimming were obtained from the DNA. The data show 150,000 to 200,000 clones, 75% to 90% seen once. The sequenced sample was peripheral blood. The chain carries TRBV7-2 and TRBJ1-2; D not resolved. The TCR was taken from a human donor in a cohort sampled during active COVID-19. CDR3 sequence: CASSLDSGFKGYTF. The DNA for the CDR3 is TGTGCCAGCAGCTTAGATTCCGGGTTTAAGGGCTACACCTTC.